This T cell receptor beta chain was retrieved from a study of HIV-infected patients and healthy controls. Per germline, CDR1 SGHAT and CDR2 FQNNGV. The CDR3 length is 15 residues. Trimming left V 5 bases short and J 2 bases short, with 10 bases between. Via MiXCR, TCRdb re-called the 5' RACE reads, giving one row per CDR3 protein. The sample lists roughly 20,000 distinct CDR3 sequences, roughly 19% seen once, with around 34% in the top ten. The table lists this clonotype with a few counts. The V and J genes are TRBV11-2 and TRBJ2-6; D ambiguous. The clonotype comes from a human donor in good health. Sequencing input: CD8+ T cells from blood. The chain's CDR3 is CASSLQYAGANVLTF. CDR3 bases: TGTGCCAGCAGCCTCCAGTATGCTGGGGCCAACGTCCTGACTTTC.